These 18 T cell receptor beta chains were sequenced from one sample in a study of control samples from healthy donors and cancer patients (dated by TCRdb to about 2020). To prepare the library, the immunoSEQ multiplex PCR assay was applied. This immuneACCESS table, as held by TCRdb, lists in-frame sequences with V and J called but not all clones. Of the missing ones, under half trace to an unresolved V gene in checked studies; the others have no known cause. Across this sample there are 90,000 or so clones, with roughly nine tenths seen only once. Over 8.5% of the sample comes from the top ten. The specimen was PBMCs. The origin of the receptors is a woman between 45 and 60 years old with colorectal cancer.

This clone was recorded once. The chain couples TRBV14 to TRBJ2-5, with 8 bases lining up with TRBD1. This CDR3 contains 15 residues. The V gene's germline CDR1 is SGHDN and CDR2 FVKESK. J lost 5 bases, V lost 2 bases, and 7 bases had no gene match. The CDR3 nucleotides are TGTGCCAGCAGCCAAAGGCAGGGGGCTAGGGAGACCCAGTACTTC. As protein: CASSQRQGARETQYF.

V and J are TRBV19 and TRBJ1-2; no firm D call. This CDR3 spans 12 amino acids. Trimming stripped 6 bases from V and 4 bases from J, with 9 bases between. CDR1 LNHDA and CDR2 SQIVND come from the germline V gene (reference sequence). This CDR3 reads CASRVSTYGYTF. CDR3 sequence (DNA): TGTGCCAGTAGAGTGAGTACCTATGGCTACACCTTC.

This clone was seen a few times. V is TRBV15 and J is TRBJ2-5; D tentatively fits TRBD1 or TRBD2 (5 bases each). V gave up 0 bases and J gave up 5 bases, with 22 bases separating them. Germline V gene data show CDR1 as LNHNV and CDR2 as YYDKDF (reference sequence). The CDR3 has 18 amino acids. Written as DNA, the CDR3 is TGTGCCACCAGCAGAGAAGGCCATAATCAGAATTGGGGGGAGACCCAGTACTTC. Translation: CATSREGHNQNWGETQYF. Complete variable domain (other parts from reference TRBV15 and TRBJ2-5): DAMVIQNPRYQVTQFGKPVTLSCSQTLNHNVMYWYQQKSSQAPKLLFHYYDKDFNNEADTPDNFQSRRPNTSFCFLDIRSPGLGDTAMYLCATSREGHNQNWGETQYFGPGTRLLVL.

This chain joins TRBV13 and TRBJ2-1; TRBD2 matches 12 bases. CDR1 is PRHDT and CDR2 is FYEKMQ in the germline V gene (reference sequence). V shed 7 bases and J 6 bases; nucleotides not matched to a gene: 7. The CDR3 length is 15 residues. The CDR3 protein is CASNRLAGEGNEQFF. The CDR3 nucleotides are TGTGCCAGCAACAGACTAGCGGGGGAGGGCAATGAGCAGTTCTTC.

CDR3 in DNA: TGTGCCAGCAGGTTACAGGGGGTGGATGAAAAACTGTTTTTT. Encoded protein: CASRLQGVDEKLFF. The chain has TRBV28 and TRBJ1-4; 8 nucleotides agree with TRBD1. J gave up 6 bases and V 6 bases, and 6 bases lay outside the gene matches. Germline assignment: CDR1 MDHEN and CDR2 SYDVKM. The CDR3 sequence is 14 residues long.

The genes are TRBV7-2 and TRBJ2-6; D possibly corresponds to TRBD1 (6 bases). Germline-derived CDR1 and CDR2 are SGHTA and FQGNSA. The CDR3 consists of 18 residues. The V end was cut by 3 bases, the J end by 0 bases, with 15 bases between. The CDR3 bases are TGTGCCAGCAGCTTGAGACAGGTTAGACCCTCTGGGGCCAACGTCCTGACTTTC. This codes for CASSLRQVRPSGANVLTF. Based on the CDR3 plus reference TRBV7-2 and TRBJ2-6, the full variable domain is GAGVSQSPSNKVTEKGKDVELRCDPISGHTALYWYRQSLGQGLEFLIYFQGNSAPDKSGLPSDRFSAERTGGSVSTLTIQRTQQEDSAVYLCASSLRQVRPSGANVLTFGAGSRLTVL.

V is TRBV6-6 and J is TRBJ2-3; TRBD2 agrees at 7 bases. V gave up 7 bases and J gave up 4 bases; unmatched junction bases: 8. This CDR3 comprises 14 residues. Per germline, CDR1 MNHNY and CDR2 SVGAGI (reference sequence). The CDR3 DNA is TGTGCCAGCAAGAAGGCGGGGGAGGCAGATACGCAGTATTTT. This codes for CASKKAGEADTQYF.

This clone was recorded a few times. The chain has TRBV21-1 and TRBJ1-1. TRBV21-1 is a known pseudogene. The CDR3 length is 16 residues. CDR3 in DNA: TGTGCCGCCCTTCCGCGAGGGCCAGGATCGTACACTGAAGCTTTCTTT. It translates to CAALPRGPGSYTEAFF.

The rearrangement links TRBV3-1 (or the pseudogene TRBV3-2) to TRBJ1-3; D is perhaps TRBD1 (6 bases). The V end lost 5 bases, the J end lost 7 bases, and 15 bases lay between the germline ends. Germline V gene lookup returns CDR1 LGHDT and CDR2 YNNKEL (reference sequence). CDR3 size: 14 residues. In DNA, the CDR3 is TGTGCCAGCAGCATCGACAGGAATTCCAACACCATATATTTT. Translation: CASSIDRNSNTIYF.

The chain joins TRBV28 to TRBJ1-4; 9 bases are a match to TRBD1. The germline V gene has CDR1 MDHEN and CDR2 SYDVKM. The CDR3 is 16 residues long. J was trimmed by 4 bases and V by 7 bases; bases with no gene match: 10. In DNA, the CDR3 is TGTGCCAGCATTAATTCCGGGACAGGGATTAATGAAAAACTGTTTTTT. Its translation: CASINSGTGINEKLFF.

The rearrangement links TRBV19 to TRBJ1-5; D unclear. V was shortened by 1 base and J by 4 bases, with 8 bases between the two germline ends. Germline V lookup: CDR1 LNHDA, CDR2 SQIVND (reference sequence). The CDR3 length is 14 residues. The CDR3 reads CASSIVQANQPQHF. The CDR3 nucleotides read TGTGCCAGTAGTATAGTCCAGGCAAATCAGCCCCAGCATTTT. Filled out from reference TRBV19 and TRBJ1-5, the complete variable domain reads DGGITQSPKYLFRKEGQNVTLSCEQNLNHDAMYWYRQDPGQGLRLIYYSQIVNDFQKGDIAEGYSVSREKKESFPLTVTSAQKNPTAFYLCASSIVQANQPQHFGDGTRLSIL.

V and J are TRBV6-5 and TRBJ1-4; 7 nucleotides agree with TRBD1. CDR3 length: 15 amino acids. CDR1 and CDR2 from the germline V gene are MNHEY and SVGAGI. The trim removed 6 bases at V and 0 bases at J, leaving 4 bases unmatched. CDR3 bases: TGTGCCAGCAGATTCCAGGGGGCAACTAATGAAAAACTGTTTTTT. Its protein is CASRFQGATNEKLFF.

The table lists this clone with a count of one. The chain joins TRBV18 to TRBJ2-5; 7 bases fit TRBD1. The V gene's germline CDR1 is KGHSH and CDR2 LQKENI. J gave up 4 bases and V 3 bases, and 5 bases lay outside the gene matches. This CDR3 spans 14 amino acids. The CDR3 DNA is TGTGCCAGCTCACCCCAGAGACAGGGAGAGACCCAGTACTTC. Protein: CASSPQRQGETQYF.

V is TRBV30 and J is TRBJ2-3; no definite D call. The CDR3 has 11 residues. V was clipped by 1 base and J by 5 bases, with 4 bases between them. CDR1 GTSNPN and CDR2 SVGIG come from the germline V gene (reference sequence). The CDR3 loop is CAWSGRDTQYF. The CDR3 region has the DNA TGTGCCTGGAGTGGCCGAGATACGCAGTATTTT. Filled out from reference TRBV30 and TRBJ2-3, the complete variable domain reads SQTIHQWPATLVQPVGSPLSLECTVEGTSNPNLYWYRQAAGRGLQLLFYSVGIGQISSEVPQNLSASRPQDRQFILSSKKLLLSDSGFYLCAWSGRDTQYFGPGTRLTVL.

This chain links TRBV5-5 with TRBJ2-1; TRBD2 matches at 10 bases. The V gene's germline CDR1 is SGHKS and CDR2 YYEKEE (reference sequence). The V segment lost 3 bases and the J segment 10 bases; nucleotides outside the gene matches: 10. There are 15 residues in the CDR3. CDR3 region: CASSSLAGAAEEQFF. The CDR3 DNA follows: TGTGCCAGCAGCTCCCTAGCGGGGGCCGCGGAGGAGCAGTTCTTC.

This clone was picked up a small number of times. The chain employs TRBV15 and TRBJ1-4; D uncertain. The V and J ends lost 3 bases and 6 bases respectively, with 8 bases between them. The germline V gene encodes CDR1 LNHNV and CDR2 YYDKDF (reference sequence). The CDR3 extends over 13 amino acids. DNA of the CDR3: TGTGCCACCAGCAGTAACATTTATGAAAAACTGTTTTTT. It specifies CATSSNIYEKLFF. Together with reference TRBV15 and TRBJ1-4, the CDR3 gives the full variable domain: DAMVIQNPRYQVTQFGKPVTLSCSQTLNHNVMYWYQQKSSQAPKLLFHYYDKDFNNEADTPDNFQSRRPNTSFCFLDIRSPGLGDTAMYLCATSSNIYEKLFFGSGTQLSVL.

This clone appeared a single time. The rearrangement uses TRBV12-3 or TRBV12-4 and TRBJ2-1, with D tentatively TRBD2 (6 bases). V was clipped by 0 bases and J by 9 bases, with 9 bases between them. The CDR3 spans 13 residues. The CDR3 reads CASSLAYGGEQFF. The CDR3 DNA reads as TGTGCCAGCAGTTTAGCGTACGGGGGTGAGCAGTTCTTC.

This clone was detected once. This chain connects TRBV4-3 to TRBJ1-2; weak D call: TRBD1 (5 bases). The V and J ends lost 1 base and 7 bases respectively, with 19 bases between them. The CDR3 runs to 16 residues. In germline, CDR1 is LGHNA, CDR2 YSLEER. The CDR3 sequence: CASSQGGTALGGGYTF. CDR3 DNA sequence: TGCGCCAGCAGCCAAGGTGGAACGGCACTGGGGGGTGGCTACACCTTC.